This T cell receptor beta chain was identified in a study of radiotherapy plus CTLA-4 blockade in lung cancer. Broader study findings: The best prediction of response reportedly came from early blood T cell clone dynamics, with interferon-beta.

V lost 7 bases, J lost 1 base, and 13 bases lay in between. The CDR3 is made up of 14 amino acids. CDR1 is SNHLY, CDR2 FYNNEI, per germline. Those patients who had chemo-refractory metastatic non-small-cell lung cancer were given focal radiation along with CTLA-4 blockade through ipilimumab. For this clone: Antigen specificity is unknown.

Repertoires were generated with immunoSEQ multiplex PCR, while TCRdb's copy carries only in-frame clones and drops some. The repertoire has approximately 50,000 clones, roughly four fifths of them found once; the top ten carry 3.5% to 4%. Sequences were derived from peripheral blood, sampled from a patient treated with radiotherapy plus ipilimumab. The source is a human donor with non-small cell lung cancer who had a complete response to radiotherapy plus ipilimumab. This chain joins TRBV2 and TRBJ1-1, with D unclear. The CDR3 region has the DNA TGTGCCAGCATTAGGTACAGTTCGAACACTGAAGCTTTCTTT. Residues: CASIRYSSNTEAFF.